This entry concerns a single T cell receptor (beta chain). This clone's antigen is unknown. The input lacks base qualities; no much larger clone sits a single base away. There are 14 amino acids in the CDR3, from cysteine to phenylalanine inclusive. Only CDR3 DNA is held: 42 bases, read in frame from base 1. The junction carries 7 bases between V and J, which are trimmed by 4 bases and 0 bases respectively. Per the germline V gene, MNHEY is the CDR1 and SVGAGI is the CDR2. The data were taken from a study of blood T cell repertoires in COVID-19 (dated by TCRdb to about 2020). Looking at the study overall: Collaborator samples came from the United States, Italy and Spain and covered acute and convalescent phases of COVID-19. The sample metadata nearly always contained a de-identified subject ID, COVID-19 status, age in years and sex. The material from the prospective study consisted of cDNA or gDNA derived from T cells, B-cell-depleted T cells, or PBMCs. The repertoires were released in a freely available public database intended as a resource for research on the immune response to SARS-CoV-2. The samples were drawn from the first 160 participants of the ongoing ImmuneRACE study and from 950 to 1,500 subjects provided by 6 global collaborators. The dataset comprised deeply sampled blood TCRbeta repertoires from subjects exposed to, actively infected with, or recovered from COVID-19. Where available, HLA class I and class II types were taken from metadata supplied by the sample provider and were not determined by assay-based typing.

What the work shows at the level of the full study, not this receptor alone: The quantity of clinical and demographic metadata differed by source and by participant and was supplied without curation.

The immunoSEQ Assay, a bias-controlled multiplex PCR, was used to amplify TCRbeta CDR3 regions from genomic DNA. From the authors' description of their analysis: The number of nucleated cells in each sample was estimated from the amplification of reference gene primers within the assay. To quantify the absolute abundance of each unique TCRbeta CDR3 rearrangement, sequence reads were collapsed and filtered. For each sample, productive Simpson clonality was calculated as the square root of Simpson's diversity index across productive rearrangements. TCRdb took this table from immuneACCESS and kept in-frame rearrangements with V and J called. Such tables lack part of the clones; where checked against another copy, unresolved V genes explain under half of the gap, and the rest is unexplained. V and J calls and clone size are copied from that table; D and trimming were computed from the DNA. The sample includes about 260,000 clones, with more than 80% observed a single time. 2% to 2.5% of the sample rests with the top ten.

Enrolling through a virtual design, the prospective study's participants ranged in age from roughly 18 to 100 years and lived across some 23 United States geographic areas. To assign participants to cohorts, the prospective study relied on clinical history that participants themselves reported in a screening survey and a study questionnaire. Recovered participants in ImmuneRACE Cohort 3 were defined by two consecutive negative NP/OP PCR tests, clearance by a healthcare professional, or resolution of symptoms. Each participant in the prospective study had whole blood, serum and a nasopharyngeal or oropharyngeal swab collected by mobile phlebotomists. Over an approximately 2-month period, participants in the prospective study had the option of providing additional blood draws and questionnaires. Before DNA extraction, blood samples from the prospective study were shipped at room temperature or frozen.

This receptor was identified in a woman between 18 and 29 years old who had recovered from COVID-19. The source material was PBMCs or T cells enriched from blood (not recorded which). Recombination joined TRBV6-5 with TRBJ2-4, with no confident D gene call. The encoded CDR3 is CASSSLLAKNIQYF. Here is the DNA: TGTGCCAGCAGTTCCCTTCTAGCCAAAAACATTCAGTACTTC.